This TCR beta chain is from a study of molecular identifiers for immune sequencing clone quantification. Overall study results and limits: The share of molecules held by clones above 20 RNA copies was over 99% in effector cells and under 1% in naive cells.

Germline V gene lookup returns CDR1 MDHEN and CDR2 SYDVKM. CDR3 length: 16 amino acids. This clonotype is a singleton in its sample. Its antigen is still unknown. A read error is possible here, since a much larger clone lies one base away. TCRdb ran MiXCR on the PCR reads and lists one entry per CDR3 protein. The sample consists of about 98,000 distinct CDR3 sequences, around 37% of them appearing once. This sequence joins TRBV28 and TRBJ2-7, with 8 nucleotides matching TRBD1. The clonotype comes from a human donor in good health. Some libraries in this study had Jurkat cell RNA spiked in. The sequencing sample was made of naive CD8+ T cells from blood, with Jurkat cell RNA spiked in. As for subset: FACS-sorted CD8+CD4-CCR7+CD45RA+ naive T cells. The CDR3 region is CASSFPGQASSCEQYF. Written as DNA, the CDR3 is TGTGCCAGCAGTTTTCCGGGACAGGCTAGCTCCTGCGAGCAGTACTTC.